The rows below give T cell receptor beta chains drawn from one sample of a study of cytomegalovirus exposure and HLA in healthy donors. Profiling relied on immunoSEQ multiplex PCR, and the TCRdb table lists in-frame clones only, not all of them. The data contain about 200,000 clones, roughly four fifths of them singletons. Sequenced input: PBMCs. The receptors here all came from a man between 18 and 35 years old in good health and CMV-seronegative. The CDR3 runs from the conserved cysteine through the conserved F or W. D genes are given only for firm matches.

TRBJ1-6 TRBV27 TRBD1 CASSQYRGTPLHF
TRBJ2-4 TRBV6-1 TRBD2 CASSELAGGSKNIQYF
TRBJ2-5 TRBV19 NA CASGPGGYQETQYF
TRBJ2-3 TRBV2 NA CASSGLGGGADTQYF
TRBJ2-4 TRBV2 NA CASSGKGAAKNIQYF
TRBJ2-1 TRBV6-4 TRBD2 CASSDDGGAGDEQFF
TRBJ2-7 TRBV7-9 NA CASSFSDEQYF
TRBJ2-7 TRBV5-5 TRBD1 CASSPWTGDSYEQYF
TRBJ1-3 TRBV7-2 NA CASSLGAGQNTIYF
TRBJ1-2 TRBV2 NA CASSLDLSPYGYTF
TRBJ2-3 TRBV10-3 NA CAISGPTSLSTDTQYF
TRBJ2-3 TRBV29-1 NA CSLTYTDTQYF
TRBJ1-2 TRBV19 NA CASSIGRNYGYTF
TRBJ2-5 TRBV7-2 TRBD1 CASSFSGQGNQETQYF
TRBJ2-1 TRBV2 NA CASTRNNEQFF
TRBJ1-1 TRBV9 NA CASSVDSGNTEAFF
TRBJ1-2 TRBV11-2 NA CASSSLLRYGYTF
TRBJ2-6 TRBV10-3 NA CAISEDGFGANVLTF
TRBJ2-2 TRBV7-2 TRBD2 CASGQAGVRELFF
TRBJ2-1 TRBV19 NA CASSIISVERQFF
TRBJ2-1 TRBV28 NA CASIGTVSYNEQFF
TRBJ2-6 TRBV7-2 TRBD1 CASSPGQFSGANVLTF
TRBJ2-2 TRBV11-3 NA CASSLVGGGELFF
TRBJ2-1 TRBV30 NA CAWSAGTYNEQFF
TRBJ1-1 TRBV7-6 NA CASSLGAGYTEAFF
NA TRBV29-1 TRBD1 CSGQFPGQASYEQYF
TRBJ2-7 TRBV27 TRBD1 CASSSLTGGREQYF
TRBJ1-5 TRBV6-1 NA CASSEASGGPQHF
TRBJ1-4 TRBV4-3 TRBD1 CASSQLAGTDYLGGEKLFF
TRBJ1-2 TRBV7-2 NA CASSLDGGLGYGYTF
TRBJ2-3 TRBV11-2 TRBD2 CASSSGLAGMTQYF
TRBJ2-7 TRBV7-8 NA CASSIIPPPVSYEQYF
TRBJ2-7 TRBV29-1 TRBD1 CSVEDPTGLGGYEQYF
TRBJ2-7 TRBV29-1 TRBD1 CSATRDRGYEQYF
TRBJ2-2 TRBV11-2 TRBD2 CASSFRGGTGELFF
TRBJ2-2 TRBV4-1 NA CASSQGGGTGELFF